This T cell receptor beta chain appears in the sequencing data of a study of chemoradiotherapy in HPV16-positive cancers. Whole-study findings and limits: Only a couple of HPV16-positive patients supplied the functional HPV-specificity definition.

Notes on this clone: No antigen is known for it.

Assay used: immunoSEQ multiplex PCR; TCRdb lists only in-frame clones, some missing. This table holds under 30,000 clones, approximately 93% found once. The source is a human donor with HPV-associated anogenital cancer. This material was obtained from a patient who underwent chemoradiotherapy.

The CDR3 region is CASSLRGGTKNIQYF. The CDR3 DNA reads TGTGCCAGCAGCCTTCGAGGGGGGACCAAAAACATTCAGTACTTC. V gene TRBV7-2 combines with J gene TRBJ2-4; possibly TRBD1 or TRBD2 for D (6 bases each). CDR1 is SGHTA, CDR2 FQGNSA, per germline. CDR3 length: 15 residues. The V end was cut by 5 bases, the J end by 2 bases, with 13 bases between.